The present TCR beta chain was sequenced within a study of blood T cells in healthy people across ages. With a J-beta primer mix and a sample-barcoded 5' primer, a second PCR ran about 6 to 11 cycles. Carrying 12 random nucleotides, a template-switch adaptor labeled each individual cDNA molecule. One entry per CDR3 protein results from TCRdb running MiXCR on the 5' RACE reads. The table lists about 1.4 million distinct CDR3 sequences, around 55% of them singletons. Caucasian, healthy and from Russia, the donors were aged between about 6 and 90. CDR3 length: 14 amino acids. Germline-derived CDR1 and CDR2 are KGHDR and SFDVKD. Unmatched junction bases numbered 5, after V lost 6 bases and J lost 8 bases.

This sequence was found in a man aged 18 to 29 in good health. This chain joins TRBV24-1 and TRBJ2-1; 11 bases map to TRBD2. The source material was blood. CDR3 amino acids: CATSSSGRSDEQFF. In DNA, the CDR3 is TGTGCCACCAGTTCTAGCGGGAGGTCCGATGAGCAGTTCTTC.